What follows are 25 T cell receptor beta chains derived from one specimen sequenced in a study of blood T cell repertoires in COVID-19. The method was immunoSEQ multiplex PCR; TCRdb's version includes in-frame clones alone and lacks a portion of them. The profile shows about 59,000 clones, 70% to 75% of them singletons. Material for sequencing was peripheral blood. Source of these receptors: a woman in her seventies with acute or convalescent COVID-19.

The chain uses TRBV18 and TRBJ1-1; 7 bases agree with TRBD1. The J segment lost 4 bases and the V segment lost 6 bases, leaving 8 bases of the junction unmatched. CDR3 length: 14 amino acids. In germline, CDR1 is KGHSH, CDR2 LQKENI. For the CDR3, the DNA is TGTGCCAGCTCCCTTTCAGGGGGTGGCACTGAAGCTTTCTTT. It encodes CASSLSGGGTEAFF.

The V gene is TRBV11-2, the J gene TRBJ1-3, with 7 positions matching TRBD1. Germline CDR1 and CDR2: SGHAT and FQNNGV. Trimming cost V 7 bases and J 2 bases; bases outside gene matches: 8. The CDR3 has 15 amino acids. CDR3 sequence (DNA): TGTGCCAGCACCCGGGAGGGGGCGACTGGAAACACCATATATTTT. Its translation: CASTREGATGNTIYF.

V usage is TRBV19 and J usage is TRBJ1-1, with D perhaps TRBD1 (5 bases). The CDR3 contains 16 residues. V shed 2 bases and J shed 0 bases, with 13 bases lying between them. The germline V gene has CDR1 LNHDA and CDR2 SQIVND (reference sequence). The CDR3 DNA reads TGTGCCAGTAGTATATCAGGGCGGCTGTTGAACACTGAAGCTTTCTTT. Encoded protein: CASSISGRLLNTEAFF.

The genes are TRBV5-6 and TRBJ1-2; tentatively, D is TRBD1 (5 bases). The CDR3 has 15 residues. Trimming left V 0 bases short and J 4 bases short, with 13 bases between. Germline V lookup: CDR1 SGHDT, CDR2 YYEEEE. The CDR3 bases are TGTGCCAGCAGCTTGGAGTGGGGCAGGGCCTATGGCTACACCTTC. Protein product: CASSLEWGRAYGYTF.

The count of this clone is one. The chain has TRBV19 and TRBJ1-1; 8 bases are shared with TRBD1. V was clipped by 4 bases and J by 2 bases; unmatched bases: 9. The germline V gene encodes CDR1 LNHDA and CDR2 SQIVND (reference sequence). This CDR3 comprises 16 residues. Written as DNA, the CDR3 is TGTGCCAGTAGTAAGGGGGGGACAGGACTAAACACTGAAGCTTTCTTT. Its translation is CASSKGGTGLNTEAFF.

The DNA of the CDR3 is TGTGCCAGCAGCCAAGATAACAGGCCTAACACCGGGGAGCTGTTTTTT. It specifies CASSQDNRPNTGELFF. The chain uses TRBV4-2 and TRBJ2-2; TRBD1 might be the D (5 bases). Germline CDR1 and CDR2: LGHNA and YNFKEQ. CDR3 length: 16 amino acids. V lost 0 bases to trimming and J lost 2 bases, with 10 bases between them.

This clone was counted between two and nine times. CDR3 residues: CASSLAPTYEQYF. CDR3 in DNA: TGCGCCAGCAGCCTCGCGCCGACCTACGAGCAGTACTTC. This chain joins TRBV5-1 and TRBJ2-7; no definite D call. Germline CDR1 and CDR2: SGHRS and YFSETQ. The CDR3 is made up of 13 amino acids. V was trimmed by 4 bases and J by 2 bases, leaving 10 bases between them. The full variable domain, rest sourced from reference TRBV5-1 and TRBJ2-7, is KAGVTQTPRYLIKTRGQQVTLSCSPISGHRSVSWYQQTPGQGLQFLFEYFSETQRNKGNFPGRFSGRQFSNSRSEMNVSTLELGDSALYLCASSLAPTYEQYFGPGTRLTVT.

The chain links TRBV3-1 (or the pseudogene TRBV3-2) to TRBJ1-1; 7 bases match TRBD1. This CDR3 contains 15 residues. V shed 5 bases and J 3 bases; nucleotides not matched to a gene: 9. Germline V gives CDR1 LGHDT, CDR2 YNNKEL (reference sequence). The CDR3 DNA sequence: TGTGCCAGCAGCTTTACGACAGGGAAGGACACTGAAGCTTTCTTT. Protein product: CASSFTTGKDTEAFF.

This clone has just a few counts. The gene calls are TRBV19 and TRBJ1-2, with 8 bases lining up with TRBD1. Germline trimming cut 7 bases from V and 8 bases from J; bases unmatched to any gene: 12. Germline CDR1 is LNHDA and CDR2 is SQIVND (reference sequence). The CDR3 covers 14 residues. The CDR3 spells CASTPGQEAGGYTF. CDR3 DNA sequence: TGTGCCAGTACCCCGGGACAGGAGGCCGGCGGCTACACCTTC.

The V gene is TRBV24-1, the J gene TRBJ2-1, with D perhaps TRBD2 (5 bases). The CDR3 length is 14 residues. Germline lookup yields CDR1 KGHDR and CDR2 SFDVKD. V dropped 4 bases and J dropped 8 bases, with 14 bases sitting between them. The CDR3 sequence: CATSDRGSGYEQFF. CDR3 coding DNA: TGTGCCACCAGTGACCGAGGGAGTGGGTATGAGCAGTTCTTC.

This sequence joins TRBV7-9 and TRBJ1-1; no clear D. V was trimmed by 5 bases and J by 3 bases, leaving 10 bases between them. This CDR3 is 13 amino acids long. The germline V gene has CDR1 SEHNR and CDR2 FQNEAQ (reference sequence). CDR3 sequence reads: CASSPRGDTEAFF. The CDR3 DNA is TGTGCCAGCAGCCCCCGCGGGGACACTGAAGCTTTCTTT. The whole variable domain, remainder taken from reference TRBV7-9 and TRBJ1-1, is DTGVSQNPRHKITKRGQNVTFRCDPISEHNRLYWYRQTLGQGPEFLTYFQNEAQLEKSRLLSDRFSAERPKGSFSTLEIQRTEQGDSAMYLCASSPRGDTEAFFGQGTRLTVV.

The chain couples TRBV2 to TRBJ2-1, with 7 bases aligning to TRBD2. Germline CDR1 SNHLY, CDR2 FYNNEI. The CDR3 has 14 residues. The junction had 12 bases not matched to a gene; V was cut back by 7 bases and J by 9 bases. The CDR3 sequence: CASTRSGTGGEQFF. The DNA of the CDR3 is TGTGCCAGCACTCGAAGTGGGACGGGGGGTGAGCAGTTCTTC. The whole variable domain, remainder taken from reference TRBV2 and TRBJ2-1, is EPEVTQTPSHQVTQMGQEVILRCVPISNHLYFYWYRQILGQKVEFLVSFYNNEISEKSEIFDDQFSVERPDGSNFTLKIRSTKLEDSAMYFCASTRSGTGGEQFFGPGTRLTVL.

The gene calls are TRBV6-5 and TRBJ2-4; a possible D gene is TRBD1 (6 bases). Per germline, CDR1 MNHEY and CDR2 SVGAGI. The CDR3 runs 14 residues. V lost 0 bases and J lost 5, with 8 bases in between. CDR3 sequence reads: CASSYSPGENIQYF. The CDR3 DNA reads TGTGCCAGCAGTTACTCGCCAGGGGAAAACATTCAGTACTTC.

CDR3 protein: CASPRQGSGVAFF. The CDR3 DNA sequence: TGTGCCAGCCCTAGACAGGGCTCGGGCGTAGCTTTCTTT. The chain links TRBV6-5 to TRBJ1-1, with TRBD1 identical over 7 bases. CDR3 length: 13 amino acids. Germline V CDR1 and CDR2: MNHEY, SVGAGI. The ends lost 8 bases at V and 10 bases at J; junction bases unmatched: 13.

The chain joins TRBV5-6 to TRBJ1-2; D ambiguous. V dropped 2 bases and J dropped 8 bases, with 10 bases sitting between them. The CDR3 extends over 12 amino acids. Per the germline V gene, CDR1 is SGHDT and CDR2 is YYEEEE. The CDR3 is CASSLLEWGYTF. The CDR3 coding sequence is TGTGCCAGCAGCTTACTGGAGTGGGGCTACACCTTC.

The V call is TRBV18, the J call TRBJ1-1; D may be TRBD1 (5 bases). This CDR3 has 14 amino acids. The germline gives CDR1 KGHSH, CDR2 LQKENI. V dropped 4 bases and J dropped 6 bases, with 15 bases sitting between them. The CDR3 DNA sequence: TGTGCCAGCTCACAACTCGACAGTGGGTCTGAAGCTTTCTTT. The encoded protein is CASSQLDSGSEAFF.

The chain carries TRBV7-9 and TRBJ1-2; 7 bases agree with TRBD1. V was pared by 5 bases and J by 4 bases, with 4 bases of the junction left unmatched. The CDR3 sequence is 13 residues long. The V gene's germline CDR1 is SEHNR and CDR2 FQNEAQ (reference sequence). The CDR3 loop reads CASSRAGGYGYTF. In nucleotides, the CDR3 is TGTGCCAGCAGCCGGGCAGGGGGCTATGGCTACACCTTC.

The rearrangement uses TRBV3-1 (or the pseudogene TRBV3-2) and TRBJ1-3; D remains ambiguous. The CDR3 runs 14 residues. Germline V gene data show CDR1 as LGHDT and CDR2 as YNNKEL (reference sequence). Deletions cut 2 bases from V and 0 bases from J, with 5 bases between. In nucleotides, the CDR3 is TGTGCCAGCAGCCAACGGTCCTCTGGAAACACCATATATTTT. It is translated as CASSQRSSGNTIYF.

This clone turned up a few times. V and J are TRBV7-3 and TRBJ2-1; TRBD1 agrees at 8 bases. Germline CDR1 is SGHTA and CDR2 is FQGTGA. J was trimmed by 5 bases and V by 5 bases; bases with no gene match: 14. This CDR3 has 17 amino acids. CDR3 nucleotides: TGTGCCAGCAGCCCCCGCATCTCCGGGACAGGAAACAATGAGCAGTTCTTC. Protein product: CASSPRISGTGNNEQFF.

The chain combines TRBV30 with TRBJ2-2; D gene uncertain. This CDR3 has 13 residues. V was trimmed by 2 bases and J by 6 bases, leaving 10 bases between them. Per the germline V gene, CDR1 is GTSNPN and CDR2 is SVGIG (reference sequence). DNA for the CDR3: TGTGCCTGGAGTCTATTTCAGGCCGGGGAGCTGTTTTTT. This encodes CAWSLFQAGELFF.

This clone was counted once. The chain joins TRBV10-1 to TRBJ2-2; tentatively, D is TRBD1 (5 bases). V was clipped by 6 bases and J by 0 bases, with 8 bases between them. The CDR3 is 14 residues long. Looked up from germline, CDR1 is WNHNN and CDR2 is SYGVQD (reference sequence). The CDR3 DNA is TGCGCCAGCAGAAGACAGACGAACACCGGGGAGCTGTTTTTT. Protein product: CASRRQTNTGELFF.

The table lists this clone with a few counts. V and J are TRBV5-4 and TRBJ2-7, with 12 bases fitting TRBD2. V shed 4 bases, J shed 4 bases, and the junction held 6 bases outside the gene matches. Per germline, CDR1 SGHNT and CDR2 YYREEE (reference sequence). CDR3 length: 15 amino acids. The CDR3 reads CASSQPGLAGYEQYF. The CDR3 DNA reads as TGTGCCAGCAGCCAACCCGGACTAGCGGGATACGAGCAGTACTTC.

This chain links TRBV7-3 with TRBJ2-1, with a weak D call TRBD1 (6 bases). The V and J ends lost 5 bases and 11 bases respectively, with 13 bases between them. This CDR3 has 12 amino acids. Germline lookup yields CDR1 SGHTA and CDR2 FQGTGA. The DNA of the CDR3 is TGTGCCAGCAGCCCCTCGGGACAAAAGCAGTTCTTC. It is translated as CASSPSGQKQFF.

J is TRBJ1-6 and V is TRBV21-1; TRBD1, as called in the table, went unchecked against the DNA. TRBV21-1 is a documented pseudogene. This CDR3 region has 17 residues. The DNA for the CDR3 is TGTGCCAGTTGTTTCCGGGACAGTGGAGGGTCGAGTTCACCCCTCCACTTT. Residues: CASCFRDSGGSSSPLHF.

The CDR3 is CASSTGGPEAFF. In DNA form, the CDR3 reads TGTGCCAGCAGTACAGGGGGCCCTGAAGCTTTCTTT. The chain employs TRBV6-5 and TRBJ1-1; 9 bases align to TRBD1. J gave up 6 bases and V 5 bases, and 1 base lay outside the gene matches. The V gene's germline CDR1 is MNHEY and CDR2 SVGAGI. This CDR3 has 12 residues.